This TCR beta chain was identified in a study of long-term antiretroviral therapy in people with HIV. Worth noting for this clone: Antigen unknown.

General study points: ART was followed by higher diversity that remained below transplant donor controls. Pre-ART expanded clones dominated the repertoire at every time point.

The assay used was immunoSEQ (version v3.0), run at survey level. The data were produced by immunoSEQ multiplex PCR, yet TCRdb's version contains in-frame clones alone and is incomplete. The sample records about 16,000 clones, roughly 90% being singletons. Treatment locations for all participants with HIV were in the United States. The input for sequencing was unsorted PBMCs, taken 0.7 years before starting antiretroviral therapy. The receptor's source is a man aged 45-65 years with HIV.

The CDR3 spells CASTILGVPGETQYF. CDR3 bases: TGTGCCAGCACCATTTTGGGGGTGCCGGGGGAGACCCAGTACTTC. The V call is TRBV7-9, the J call TRBJ2-5, with D perhaps TRBD1 or TRBD2 (5 bases each). The V end lost 7 bases, the J end lost 5 bases, and 20 bases lay between the germline ends. The CDR3 runs 15 residues. CDR1 and CDR2 (germline): SEHNR, FQNEAQ (reference sequence).